These T cell receptor beta chains were read from a single sample in a study of blood T cell repertoires in COVID-19. This table comes from immunoSEQ multiplex PCR, and its TCRdb copy is limited to in-frame clones, with some not included. The data show about 140,000 clones, around three quarters seen once. Sequencing was done on a sample of peripheral blood. These receptors were taken from an elderly man with acute or convalescent COVID-19. Each CDR3 is given with its conserved first and last residue. D genes are given only for firm matches. Clone size appears in some rows only: once, few, many, or a class for an expanded clone.

j_call d_call clone_size v_call cdr3_nt cdr3_aa
TRBJ1-4 - - TRBV6-5 TGTGCCAGCAGTTCCCCCGCGGGGGTTAGTGAAAAACTGTTTTTT CASSSPAGVSEKLFF
TRBJ1-6 TRBD1 - TRBV5-6 TGTGCCAGCAGGCGGAGGACAGGGGGTTTGAATAATTCACCCCTCCACTTT CASRRRTGGLNNSPLHF
TRBJ2-1 - few TRBV6-6 TGTGCCAGCAGTTATTACAGGTACAATGAGCAGTTCTTC CASSYYRYNEQFF
TRBJ1-1 - - TRBV29-1 TGCAGCGGGGAGGGCCAGGCCGGGGTTGGGACTGAAGCTTTCTTT CSGEGQAGVGTEAFF
TRBJ2-2 - few TRBV6-1 TGTGCCAGCAGTGAAAGGACAAAAAACACCGGGGAGCTGTTTTTT CASSERTKNTGELFF
TRBJ2-3 - few TRBV7-3 TGTGCCAGCAGCTTATCGGGACTTACCACAGATACGCAGTATTTT CASSLSGLTTDTQYF
TRBJ2-5 - - TRBV6-6 TGTGCCAGCAGTTACTCCTCCCCGGGAGAGACCCAGTACTTC CASSYSSPGETQYF
TRBJ2-3 - - TRBV7-9 TGTGCCAGCAGGCTTTCGGACACCTCCCGAGATACGCAGTATTTT CASRLSDTSRDTQYF
TRBJ2-5 - - TRBV5-1 TGCGCCAGCAGCAGCGCAGGGTACCAAGAGACCCAGTACTTC CASSSAGYQETQYF
TRBJ2-1 - - TRBV28 TGTGCCAGCTCGCACGGTTCGGCCTCCTCGGGAGAGCAGTTCTTC CASSHGSASSGEQFF
TRBJ2-2 TRBD2 - TRBV29-1 TGCAGCGTCAGACTAGCCGATCAAACCGGGGAGCTGTTTTTT CSVRLADQTGELFF
TRBJ2-2 TRBD1 once TRBV19 TGTGCCAGTAGCAGGGACAGGAACACCGGGGAGCTGTTTTTT CASSRDRNTGELFF
TRBJ1-1 - - TRBV29-1 TGCAGCGTTGTTAACTACTCGGGAAGTGAAGCTTTCTTT CSVVNYSGSEAFF
TRBJ2-2 TRBD2 - TRBV30 TGTGCCTGGAGTGTACTAGCGGCCTTGCCCGGGGAGCTGTTTTTT CAWSVLAALPGELFF
TRBJ2-3 - - TRBV5-1 TGCGCCAGCAGCTTGGGGCGGGGATATAGCACAGATACGCAGTATTTT CASSLGRGYSTDTQYF
TRBJ1-1 - - TRBV5-6 TGTGCCAGCAGCTTTGGGCTGCAGAACACTGAAGCTTTCTTT CASSFGLQNTEAFF
TRBJ1-1 - few TRBV3-1/TRBV3-2 TGTGCCAGCAGTTACGTCGGGGACACTGAAGCTTTCTTT CASSYVGDTEAFF
TRBJ2-1 - - TRBV5-1 TGCGCCAGCAGCTCTCGGACAGGGAGGGGCAATGAGCAGTTCTTC CASSSRTGRGNEQFF
TRBJ2-7 - - TRBV2 TGTGCCAGCAGGACAGACTCCTACGAGCAGTACTTC CASRTDSYEQYF
TRBJ1-5 - - TRBV2 TGTGCCAGCAGTCCCCAAAGCAATCAGCCCCAGCATTTT CASSPQSNQPQHF
TRBJ1-1 - - TRBV6-5 TGTGCCAGCAGAACACTGGACGGTGGGGGGACTGAAGCTTTCTTT CASRTLDGGGTEAFF
TRBJ2-7 TRBD1 - TRBV5-5 TGTGCCAGCAGCTCCGGGACAGGGATGTACGAGCAGTACTTC CASSSGTGMYEQYF
TRBJ1-2 TRBD1 - TRBV29-1 TGCAGCGTTGAGGCCCCCGGCCAGGGGGCTTACTATGGCTACACCTTC CSVEAPGQGAYYGYTF
TRBJ2-5 - - TRBV2 TGTGCCAGCAGTGAAGACAGGCAGAACCAAGAGACCCAGTACTTC CASSEDRQNQETQYF
TRBJ2-2 TRBD1 - TRBV24-1 TGTGCCACCAGTGAACCCCGACAGGGGGTGGCCGGGGAGCTGTTTTTT CATSEPRQGVAGELFF
TRBJ1-6 - - TRBV7-2 TGTGCCAGCAGCTTGGACAGAACTCGGTCACCCCTCCACTTT CASSLDRTRSPLHF
TRBJ1-2 - - TRBV6-2/TRBV6-3 TGTGCCAGCAGTTACCCAACGTTACAGGGTTTCGATGATGGCTACACCTTC CASSYPTLQGFDDGYTF
TRBJ2-3 TRBD1 - TRBV7-6 TGTGCCAGCACCCCCGGGACAGGGGGCTTCGGAGATACGCAGTATTTT CASTPGTGGFGDTQYF
TRBJ2-1 - - TRBV5-1 TGCGCCAGCAGCAAGGACATATACAATGAGCAGTTCTTC CASSKDIYNEQFF
TRBJ2-1 TRBD1 - TRBV9 TGTGCCAGCAGCGTAGAGGGACAGGGGGCTTGGAATGAGCAGTTCTTC CASSVEGQGAWNEQFF
TRBJ1-1 - once TRBV10-3 TGTGCCATCAGTGACAGGGCTGTTGAAGCTTTCTTT CAISDRAVEAFF
TRBJ1-6 - - TRBV5-1 TGCGCCAGCAGCTTGAACAGGGATTCACCCCTCCACTTT CASSLNRDSPLHF
TRBJ2-2 - - TRBV19 TGTGCCATCTCGACAGGCGCGAACACCGGGGAGCTGTTTTTT CAISTGANTGELFF
TRBJ2-5 TRBD1 - TRBV4-3 TGCGCCAGCAGCCGGTTGGTCGGATCGCAGGGGGCCTTCGGGGAGACCCAGTACTTC CASSRLVGSQGAFGETQYF
TRBJ2-1 TRBD2 - TRBV4-3 TGCGCCAGCAGCCAAGATCGGACTAGCGGGACATACAATGAGCAGTTCTTC CASSQDRTSGTYNEQFF